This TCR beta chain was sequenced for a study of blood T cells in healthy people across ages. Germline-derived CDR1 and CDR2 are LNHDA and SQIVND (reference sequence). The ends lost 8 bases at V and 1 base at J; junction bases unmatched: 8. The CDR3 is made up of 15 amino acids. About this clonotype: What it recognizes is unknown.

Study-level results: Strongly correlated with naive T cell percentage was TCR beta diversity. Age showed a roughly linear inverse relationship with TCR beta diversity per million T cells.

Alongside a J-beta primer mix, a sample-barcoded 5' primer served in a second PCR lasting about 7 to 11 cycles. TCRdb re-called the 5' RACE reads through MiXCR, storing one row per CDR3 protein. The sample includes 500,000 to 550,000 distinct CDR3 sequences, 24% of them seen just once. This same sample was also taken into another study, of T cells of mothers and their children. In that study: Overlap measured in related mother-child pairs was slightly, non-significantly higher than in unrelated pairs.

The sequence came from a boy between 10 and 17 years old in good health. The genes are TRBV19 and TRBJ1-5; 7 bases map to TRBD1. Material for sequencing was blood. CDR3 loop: CASQDRVMSNQPQHF. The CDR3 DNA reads TGTGCCAGTCAAGACAGGGTGATGAGCAATCAGCCCCAGCATTTT.